This record looks at one T cell receptor (beta chain) sequence and its context. This record belongs to a study of cytomegalovirus exposure and HLA in healthy donors. PCR primers comprised 60 Vbeta and 13 Jbeta primers. Measured with immunoSEQ multiplex PCR; TCRdb has only the in-frame clones, and not every one. Among 150,000 to 200,000 clones, around 75% were seen once, and the ten largest hold less than 9.5%. Germline-derived CDR1 and CDR2 are SGHDT and YYEEEE. After removal of 3 bases from V and 0 bases from J, the junction contained 4 bases not matched to a gene. The CDR3 consists of 16 residues. The sequenced sample was PBMCs. The receptor was derived from a woman in her thirties or forties in good health and CMV-seropositive. The V call is TRBV5-6, the J call TRBJ2-2, with 8 positions matching TRBD2. The CDR3: CASSYLAGTNTGELFF. The CDR3 region has the DNA TGTGCCAGCAGCTATTTAGCGGGAACGAACACCGGGGAGCTGTTTTTT. Full variable domain (outside the CDR3, taken from reference TRBV5-6 and TRBJ2-2): DAGVTQSPTHLIKTRGQQVTLRCSPKSGHDTVSWYQQALGQGPQFIFQYYEEEERQRGNFPDRFSGHQFPNYSSELNVNALLLGDSALYLCASSYLAGTNTGELFFGEGSRLTVL.